Listed below are T cell receptor beta chains from one sample, sequenced in a study of beta chain features in type 1 diabetes. Libraries were prepared by immunoSEQ multiplex PCR; TCRdb keeps only in-frame clonotypes and omits some of them. The data show 600,000 or so clones, around 15% seen once. Input material: naive CD4+ T cells from blood. The receptors here all came from a man between 18 and 35 years old with type 1 diabetes. Both conserved end residues are part of each CDR3. Fields, in order: V gene, clone size, CDR3 protein. Not every row has a clone size; where given, it reads once, few, many or a size class.

>TRBV5-4|few
CASSLAGPSGETQYF
>TRBV23-1|.
CASSRGRGNQPQHF
>TRBV7-2|few
CASSLVSVRPDYEQYF
>TRBV4-1|few
CASSQEGAVGFGTLYEQYF
>TRBV9|.
CASSVSGTNTGELFF
>TRBV4-2|.
CASSQDRTQYNEQFF
>TRBV7-9|few
CASSPGSMPNEQYF
>TRBV21-1|.
CASSKEKYRDRGREQYF
>TRBV30|few
CAWSWEAGVTGANVLTF
>TRBV5-1|few
CASNWGIARSFTDTQYF
>TRBV28|few
CASVLGQDEKLFF
>TRBV9|few
CASSVRLAVDTQYF
>TRBV7-2|.
CASSPRAGRADTQYF
>TRBV9|.
CASSGNLGGAETQYF
>TRBV5-6|few
CASSMRLAGSTDTQYF
>TRBV27|.
CASSLYGAGANVLTF
>TRBV30|few
CAWTIGESTQYF
>TRBV18|.
CASSPPSGAGELFF
>TRBV4-3|.
CASSHPGLTKTQYF
>TRBV7-2|.
CASSLIGTEGKLFF
>TRBV5-1|few
CASSTRQANYGYTF
>TRBV18|.
CASSPSTALSDTQYF
>TRBV2|.
CASSYHRSLSGANVLTF